This record looks at one TCR beta chain sequence and its context. Cohorts were determined from participant-reported clinical history. Produced via immunoSEQ multiplex PCR; TCRdb's table is partial and in-frame only. Here the sample spans a few hundred thousand clones, just over 85% being singletons. This specimen comes from a study of blood T cell repertoires in COVID-19. As for the study in general: COVID-19 samples, acute and convalescent, were from the United States, Italy and Spain. T cells, B-cell-depleted T cells, or PBMCs provided the cDNA or gDNA that served as material.

Germline V gene lookup returns CDR1 SGHRS and CDR2 YFSETQ. V was clipped by 4 bases and J by 5 bases; unmatched bases: 5. The CDR3 is 14 amino acids. This chain uses TRBV5-1 with TRBJ2-3, with 9 bases matching TRBD1. Sequenced material: PBMCs or T cells enriched from blood (not recorded which). This receptor was taken from a woman in her thirties or forties with acute COVID-19. CDR3 in DNA: TGCGCCAGCAGCGGGACAGGGAAGGAAGATACGCAGTATTTT. Encoded protein: CASSGTGKEDTQYF. Drawing the rest from reference TRBV5-1 and TRBJ2-3, the complete variable domain is KAGVTQTPRYLIKTRGQQVTLSCSPISGHRSVSWYQQTPGQGLQFLFEYFSETQRNKGNFPGRFSGRQFSNSRSEMNVSTLELGDSALYLCASSGTGKEDTQYFGPGTRLTVL.